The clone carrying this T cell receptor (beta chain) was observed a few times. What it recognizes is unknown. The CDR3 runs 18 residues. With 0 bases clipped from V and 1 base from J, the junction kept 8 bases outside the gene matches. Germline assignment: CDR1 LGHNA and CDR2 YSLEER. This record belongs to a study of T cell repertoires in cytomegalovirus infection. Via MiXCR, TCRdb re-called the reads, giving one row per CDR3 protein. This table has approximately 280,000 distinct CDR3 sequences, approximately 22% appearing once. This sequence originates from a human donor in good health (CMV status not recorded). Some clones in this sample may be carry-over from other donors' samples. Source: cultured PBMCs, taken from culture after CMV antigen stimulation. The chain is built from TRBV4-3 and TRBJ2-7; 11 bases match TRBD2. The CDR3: CASSQELWGTSGSYEQYF. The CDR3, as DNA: TGCGCCAGCAGCCAAGAGCTCTGGGGGACTAGCGGATCCTACGAGCAGTACTTC.